This is a list of T cell receptor beta chains from one sample in a study of monozygotic twins with cystic fibrosis. Libraries were prepared by immunoSEQ multiplex PCR; TCRdb keeps only in-frame clonotypes and omits some of them. The table has about 35,000 clones, under 70% seen once; the top ten hold less than 0.8%. What was sequenced was blood. These receptor sequences come from a girl aged 10 to 17 with cystic fibrosis. The CDR3 runs from the conserved cysteine through the conserved F or W. Each record gives: CDR3 protein, CDR3 DNA, clone size, D gene, J gene, V gene. D genes are given only for firm matches. Size values are once, few and many counts, or a class for expanded clones, and some rows have none.

CDR3aa: CASRPGQGVSPLHF
CDR3nt: TGCGCCAGCAGGCCGGGACAGGGAGTCTCACCCCTCCACTTT
abundance: .
d_gene: TRBD1
j_gene: TRBJ1-6
v_gene: TRBV10-2

CDR3aa: CASRGVWGPGQGSNQPQHF
CDR3nt: TGTGCAAGTCGCGGGGTCTGGGGTCCGGGACAGGGTAGCAATCAGCCCCAGCATTTT
abundance: .
d_gene: .
j_gene: TRBJ1-5
v_gene: TRBV12-2

CDR3aa: CASSGGLAGGVGQETQYF
CDR3nt: TGTGCCAGCAGTGGAGGTCTAGCGGGAGGTGTGGGCCAAGAGACCCAGTACTTC
abundance: .
d_gene: TRBD2
j_gene: TRBJ2-5
v_gene: TRBV2

CDR3aa: CASSAKGYEQYF
CDR3nt: TGTGCCAGCAGTGCAAAAGGTTACGAGCAGTACTTC
abundance: .
d_gene: .
j_gene: TRBJ2-7
v_gene: TRBV2

CDR3aa: CASSVGSLGLTDTQYF
CDR3nt: TGTGCCAGCAGCGTAGGCTCACTTGGGCTCACAGATACGCAGTATTTT
abundance: .
d_gene: .
j_gene: TRBJ2-3
v_gene: TRBV9

CDR3aa: CASSVGQWGNTEAFF
CDR3nt: TGTGCCAGCAGCGTAGGACAGTGGGGAAACACTGAAGCTTTCTTT
abundance: .
d_gene: .
j_gene: TRBJ1-1
v_gene: TRBV9

CDR3aa: CSARVGDGYTF
CDR3nt: TGCAGTGCTAGGGTGGGGGATGGCTACACCTTC
abundance: .
d_gene: .
j_gene: TRBJ1-2
v_gene: TRBV20-1

CDR3aa: CASSSGRDTQYF
CDR3nt: TGTGCCAGCAGCTCCGGGAGGGATACGCAGTATTTT
abundance: .
d_gene: TRBD2
j_gene: TRBJ2-3
v_gene: TRBV7-6

CDR3aa: CSDQRPLAGGGDEQFF
CDR3nt: TGCAGTGACCAAAGACCTCTAGCGGGAGGGGGGGATGAGCAGTTCTTC
abundance: once
d_gene: TRBD2
j_gene: TRBJ2-1
v_gene: TRBV29-1

CDR3aa: CASSLLVQGGTYEQYF
CDR3nt: TGTGCCAGCAGCTTACTGGTCCAGGGGGGGACCTACGAGCAGTACTTC
abundance: .
d_gene: .
j_gene: TRBJ2-7
v_gene: TRBV11-2

CDR3aa: CASSLWTSGAGDEQYF
CDR3nt: TGTGCCAGCAGCTTATGGACTAGCGGGGCGGGGGACGAGCAGTACTTC
abundance: .
d_gene: TRBD2
j_gene: TRBJ2-7
v_gene: TRBV7-2

CDR3aa: CASSVAGTGAETQYF
CDR3nt: TGTGCCAGCAGCGTAGCCGGGACAGGGGCAGAGACCCAGTACTTC
abundance: .
d_gene: TRBD1
j_gene: TRBJ2-5
v_gene: TRBV9

CDR3aa: CASSYHGDRESGYTF
CDR3nt: TGTGCCAGCAGCTACCACGGGGACAGGGAGAGTGGCTACACCTTC
abundance: .
d_gene: TRBD1
j_gene: TRBJ1-2
v_gene: TRBV7-9

CDR3aa: CASSKDRVEYLSGANVLTF
CDR3nt: TGTGCCAGCTCTAAAGACAGGGTAGAGTACCTCTCTGGGGCCAACGTCCTGACTTTC
abundance: .
d_gene: TRBD1
j_gene: TRBJ2-6
v_gene: TRBV18

CDR3aa: CASSRGGSSMAFF
CDR3nt: TGTGCCAGCAGCCGCGGGGGTTCCTCAATGGCTTTCTTT
abundance: .
d_gene: .
j_gene: TRBJ1-1
v_gene: TRBV6-6

CDR3aa: CASSYGGGHNEQFF
CDR3nt: TGTGCCAGCAGTTACGGGGGTGGGCACAATGAGCAGTTCTTC
abundance: .
d_gene: .
j_gene: TRBJ2-1
v_gene: TRBV6-5

CDR3aa: CASSSGYNEQFF
CDR3nt: TGTGCCAGCAGCTCCGGATACAATGAGCAGTTCTTC
abundance: few
d_gene: .
j_gene: TRBJ2-1
v_gene: TRBV9

CDR3aa: CASSVHGELFF
CDR3nt: TGTGCCAGTAGTGTTCACGGGGAGCTGTTTTTT
abundance: .
d_gene: .
j_gene: TRBJ2-2
v_gene: TRBV19

CDR3aa: CASSQGRGGEQFF
CDR3nt: TGCGCCAGCAGCCAAGGAAGAGGGGGCGAGCAGTTCTTC
abundance: .
d_gene: TRBD1
j_gene: TRBJ2-1
v_gene: TRBV4-1

CDR3aa: CASSWKTGSPNTEAFF
CDR3nt: TGTGCCAGCAGCTGGAAGACAGGATCTCCAAACACTGAAGCTTTCTTT
abundance: .
d_gene: .
j_gene: TRBJ1-1
v_gene: TRBV5-4

CDR3aa: CASSEVEASEQYF
CDR3nt: TGTGCCAGCAGTGAGGTAGAGGCCAGCGAGCAGTACTTC
abundance: few
d_gene: .
j_gene: TRBJ2-7
v_gene: TRBV2

CDR3aa: CASRGGNEKLFF
CDR3nt: TGCGCCAGCAGGGGGGGGAATGAAAAACTGTTTTTT
abundance: .
d_gene: .
j_gene: TRBJ1-4
v_gene: TRBV10-2

CDR3aa: CATLLGRRTEAFF
CDR3nt: TGTGCCACGCTACTGGGCAGGAGGACTGAAGCTTTCTTT
abundance: .
d_gene: .
j_gene: TRBJ1-1
v_gene: TRBV18

CDR3aa: CASSPDRVSGANVLTF
CDR3nt: TGTGCCAGCAGTCCAGACAGGGTATCAGGGGCCAACGTCCTGACTTTC
abundance: .
d_gene: TRBD1
j_gene: TRBJ2-6
v_gene: TRBV7-2

CDR3aa: CAISEFYWDRVSLYSNQPQHF
CDR3nt: TGTGCCATCAGTGAGTTCTATTGGGACAGGGTTTCTCTCTATAGCAATCAGCCCCAGCATTTT
abundance: .
d_gene: TRBD1
j_gene: TRBJ1-5
v_gene: TRBV10-3

CDR3aa: CASSRTGTRVYNEQFF
CDR3nt: TGCGCCAGCAGCCGGACCGGGACTAGGGTTTACAATGAGCAGTTCTTC
abundance: .
d_gene: TRBD2
j_gene: TRBJ2-1
v_gene: TRBV4-3

CDR3aa: CASSPNLLAETQYF
CDR3nt: TGTGCCAGCAGCCCGAACCTTCTTGCAGAGACCCAGTACTTC
abundance: few
d_gene: .
j_gene: TRBJ2-5
v_gene: TRBV4-2

CDR3aa: CAWSVASGIYWETQYF
CDR3nt: TGTGCCTGGAGTGTCGCTAGCGGGATCTATTGGGAGACCCAGTACTTC
abundance: .
d_gene: TRBD2
j_gene: TRBJ2-5
v_gene: TRBV30

CDR3aa: CASSIGLAGYEQFF
CDR3nt: TGTGCCAGCAGCATAGGACTAGCGGGATATGAGCAGTTCTTC
abundance: .
d_gene: TRBD2
j_gene: TRBJ2-1
v_gene: TRBV9

CDR3aa: CASSPLGPLDTQYF
CDR3nt: TGTGCCAGCAGCCCTCTAGGACCCTTGGATACGCAGTATTTT
abundance: .
d_gene: .
j_gene: TRBJ2-3
v_gene: TRBV9

CDR3aa: CASSVPRETGYTF
CDR3nt: TGTGCCAGTAGTGTCCCCAGGGAAACGGGCTACACCTTC
abundance: .
d_gene: .
j_gene: TRBJ1-2
v_gene: TRBV19

CDR3aa: CASSISSGRAMTKNIQYF
CDR3nt: TGTGCCAGTAGTATTTCTAGCGGGAGGGCCATGACCAAAAACATTCAGTACTTC
abundance: few
d_gene: TRBD2
j_gene: TRBJ2-4
v_gene: TRBV19